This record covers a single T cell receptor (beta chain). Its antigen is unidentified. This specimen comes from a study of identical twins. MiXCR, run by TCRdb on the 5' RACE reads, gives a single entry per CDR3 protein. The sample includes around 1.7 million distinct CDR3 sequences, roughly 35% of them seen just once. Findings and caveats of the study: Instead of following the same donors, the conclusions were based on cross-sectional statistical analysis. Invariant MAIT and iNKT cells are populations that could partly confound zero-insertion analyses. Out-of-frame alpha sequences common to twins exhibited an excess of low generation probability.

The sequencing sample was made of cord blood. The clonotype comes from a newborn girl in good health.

The CDR3 here is CSVDVWGDYTF. The CDR3 coding sequence is TGCAGCGTTGATGTCTGGGGGGACTACACCTTC. This rearrangement joins TRBV29-1 to TRBJ1-2; D might be TRBD1 (5 bases). Germline lookup yields CDR1 SQVTM and CDR2 ANQGSEA. The CDR3 runs 11 residues. With 3 bases removed from V and 10 bases from J, the gap between germline ends came to 12 bases. The full variable domain, its missing parts supplied by reference TRBV29-1 and TRBJ1-2, is SAVISQKPSRDICQRGTSLTIQCQVDSQVTMMFWYRQQPGQSLTLIATANQGSEATYESGFVIDKFPISRPNLTFSTLTVSNMSPEDSSIYLCSVDVWGDYTFGSGTRLTVV.